One sample yielded the 28 T cell receptor beta chains listed below, sequenced in a study of OX40 agonist ivuxolimab in advanced cancers. Data came from immunoSEQ multiplex PCR; TCRdb stores just in-frame clones and leaves some out. The sample has around 140,000 clones; 85% to 95% are singletons. Sequences were derived from CD4+ or CD8+ T cells sorted from blood, sampled in a trial of the OX40 agonist ivuxolimab. The origin of the receptors is an adult with an advanced solid tumor such as melanoma, head and neck, liver or kidney cancer.

This chain links TRBV5-5 with TRBJ1-5; perhaps TRBD1 as D (5 bases). The CDR3 is made up of 15 amino acids. In germline, CDR1 is SGHKS, CDR2 YYEKEE (reference sequence). The germline V and J ends were trimmed by 4 bases and 0 bases, with 11 bases remaining between them. The CDR3: CASSPGRYSNQPQHF. The CDR3, as DNA: TGTGCCAGCAGCCCGGGACGGTATAGCAATCAGCCCCAGCATTTT.

The J gene is TRBJ2-7, the V gene TRBV19; D may be TRBD2 (6 bases). The CDR3 has 15 amino acids. The V end lost 0 bases, the J end lost 3 bases, and 12 bases lay between the germline ends. The germline CDR1 and CDR2 sequences are LNHDA and SQIVND (reference sequence). The CDR3 reads CASSIDREPLYEQYF. The CDR3 nucleotides read TGTGCCAGTAGTATAGATCGGGAGCCCCTCTACGAGCAGTACTTC.

In nucleotides, the CDR3 is TGCGCCAGCAGCTTTCCCGGGACAGCCTTTAATGAAAAACTGTTTTTT. Translating it yields CASSFPGTAFNEKLFF. The J gene is TRBJ1-4, the V gene TRBV4-1; TRBD1 matches 7 bases. This CDR3 is 16 amino acids long. The germline V gene encodes CDR1 MGHRA and CDR2 YSYEKL. The V and J ends lost 5 bases and 4 bases, in that order; junction bases with no gene match: 10.

This chain uses TRBV18 with TRBJ1-2; TRBD1 aligns across 7 bases. This CDR3 is built from 16 residues. The J segment lost 0 bases and the V segment lost 1 base, leaving 5 bases of the junction unmatched. Germline V gene sequence: CDR1 KGHSH, CDR2 LQKENI. CDR3 DNA: TGTGCCAGCTCACCACAAGGGGGCCAAACTAACTATGGCTACACCTTC. Its translation is CASSPQGGQTNYGYTF.

This chain connects TRBV5-1 to TRBJ2-5; TRBD1 aligns across 9 bases. This CDR3 is 14 amino acids long. The V gene end was trimmed by 4 bases and the J gene end by 5 bases; junction bases not matched to a gene: 6. The germline V gene has CDR1 SGHRS and CDR2 YFSETQ. The DNA of the CDR3 is TGCGCCAGCAGCCGGGACAGGGTCATTGAGACCCAGTACTTC. This sequence encodes CASSRDRVIETQYF.

This chain connects TRBV28 to TRBJ2-7, with D tentatively TRBD1 (5 bases). The CDR3 totals 11 residues. The V end was cut by 10 bases, the J end by 3 bases, with 10 bases between. Germline values: CDR1 MDHEN, CDR2 SYDVKM. CDR3: CAIERGYEQYF. CDR3 nucleotides: TGTGCCATCGAAAGGGGCTACGAGCAGTACTTC. The whole variable domain, filled in from reference TRBV28 and TRBJ2-7, reads DVKVTQSSRYLVKRTGEKVFLECVQDMDHENMFWYRQDPGLGLRLIYFSYDVKMKEKGDIPEGYSVSREKKERFSLILESASTNQTSMYLCAIERGYEQYFGPGTRLTVT.

The rearrangement links TRBV25-1 to TRBJ1-2; TRBD1 matches at 8 bases. Trimming cost V 6 bases and J 4 bases; bases outside gene matches: 4. The length of the CDR3 is 13 residues. CDR1 MGHDK and CDR2 SYGVNS come from the germline V gene. The CDR3 DNA follows: TGTGCCAGCAGGGGGACAGGACGCTATGGCTACACCTTC. It is translated as CASRGTGRYGYTF.

The chain has TRBV7-9 and TRBJ2-1; perhaps TRBD1 as D (7 bases). The CDR3 consists of 15 residues. Germline values: CDR1 SEHNR, CDR2 FQNEAQ (reference sequence). Trimming stripped 4 bases from V and 4 bases from J, with 14 bases between. The CDR3 DNA follows: TGTGCCAGCAGCTCCGGGGGACAGATTTACAATGAGCAGTTCTTC. Its protein product is CASSSGGQIYNEQFF.

Turning to this clone: The sample carries other DNA sequences with the same CDR3. The rearrangement joins TRBV5-8 to TRBJ1-5; the D is unclear. This CDR3 has 15 amino acids. Trimming pared 5 bases from V and 6 bases from J, leaving 18 bases between. Germline CDR1 SGHTS, CDR2 YDEGEE. CDR3 residues: CASSLLPTVGQPQHF. DNA of the CDR3: TGTGCCAGCAGTTTGTTACCCACTGTGGGTCAGCCCCAGCATTTT.

The gene calls are TRBV28 and TRBJ2-1; 11 bases map to TRBD2. V shed 5 bases, J shed 0 bases, and the junction held 6 bases outside the gene matches. Germline lookup yields CDR1 MDHEN and CDR2 SYDVKM. The CDR3 spans 17 residues. CDR3 DNA: TGTGCCAGCAGTCCGGGACTAGCGGAACCCTCCTACAATGAGCAGTTCTTC. Amino acid sequence: CASSPGLAEPSYNEQFF.

The rearrangement uses TRBV28 and TRBJ2-7; the match to TRBD1 covers 9 bases. Germline trimming cut 4 bases from V and 6 bases from J; bases unmatched to any gene: 4. The CDR3 extends over 13 amino acids. Germline-derived CDR1 and CDR2 are MDHEN and SYDVKM. The CDR3 nucleotides are TGTGCCAGCAGTTCGGGACAGGGATTCGAGCAGTACTTC. Translated, it gives CASSSGQGFEQYF.

The chain has TRBV6-4 and TRBJ1-2; the match to TRBD1 covers 7 bases. Germline V CDR1 and CDR2: MRHNA, SNTAGT. The CDR3 contains 13 residues. V shed 6 bases, J shed 3 bases, and the junction held 4 bases outside the gene matches. The chain's CDR3 is CASRATGDYGYTF. Written as DNA, the CDR3 is TGTGCCAGCAGGGCTACAGGGGACTATGGCTACACCTTC.

The chain combines TRBV7-3 with TRBJ2-4; 8 bases align to TRBD1. The V gene end was trimmed by 2 bases and the J gene end by 8 bases; junction bases not matched to a gene: 5. Germline V gene sequence: CDR1 SGHTA, CDR2 FQGTGA. The CDR3 runs 14 residues. The CDR3 spells CASSLQTGVDIQYF. CDR3 DNA: TGTGCCAGCAGCTTACAGACAGGGGTTGACATTCAGTACTTC.

The chain employs TRBV15 and TRBJ2-7, with no clear D. The germline CDR1 and CDR2 sequences are LNHNV and YYDKDF (reference sequence). V lost 0 bases, J lost 6 bases, and 21 bases lay in between. The CDR3 totals 17 residues. The DNA for the CDR3 is TGTGCCACCAGCAGAGATCTCGGATTGGGTCCTCTCGGCGAGCAGTACTTC. Translating gives CATSRDLGLGPLGEQYF.

V gene TRBV4-1 combines with J gene TRBJ1-2; 9 nucleotides align to TRBD1. The CDR3 spans 17 residues. Unmatched junction bases numbered 13, after V lost 4 bases and J lost 4 bases. Germline V CDR1 and CDR2: MGHRA, YSYEKL. The CDR3 DNA follows: TGCGCCAGCAGCCTGAGGACAGGGGTCGCTGGGAGCTATGGCTACACCTTC. Its protein is CASSLRTGVAGSYGYTF.

The chain has TRBV9 and TRBJ2-1; possible D gene TRBD2, 7 bases. Between the trimmed V and J ends, which lost 0 bases and 2 bases, there was a span of 12 bases. CDR3 size: 16 residues. The germline V gene has CDR1 SGDLS and CDR2 YYNGEE. Written as DNA, the CDR3 is TGTGCCAGCAGCGTAGGTGGGCGGGGGCCCTACAATGAGCAGTTCTTC. It codes for CASSVGGRGPYNEQFF. Full variable domain (remainder filled in from reference TRBV9 and TRBJ2-1): DSGVTQTPKHLITATGQRVTLRCSPRSGDLSVYWYQQSLDQGLQFLIQYYNGEERAKGNILERFSAQQFPDLHSELNLSSLELGDSALYFCASSVGGRGPYNEQFFGPGTRLTVL.

The rearrangement links TRBV2 to TRBJ1-5, with TRBD1 matching over 9 bases. After removal of 3 bases from V and 7 bases from J, the junction contained 13 bases not matched to a gene. Germline CDR1 is SNHLY and CDR2 is FYNNEI. The CDR3 extends over 17 amino acids. This CDR3 is CASSDSGTGGYRQPQHF. In nucleotides, the CDR3 is TGTGCCAGCAGTGATTCCGGAACAGGGGGCTATCGACAGCCCCAGCATTTT.

The chain is built from TRBV6-1 and TRBJ1-5; 7 nucleotides match TRBD1. The CDR3 sequence is 15 residues long. Germline assignment: CDR1 MNHNS and CDR2 SASEGT. Trimming cost V 7 bases and J 2 bases; bases outside gene matches: 8. The CDR3 DNA reads TGTGCCAGCACTTTACAGGGGAACGGCAATCAGCCCCAGCATTTT. It encodes CASTLQGNGNQPQHF.

This chain uses TRBV19 with TRBJ1-1, with D hard to call. Germline V gene lookup returns CDR1 LNHDA and CDR2 SQIVND (reference sequence). This CDR3 spans 14 amino acids. Trimming took 10 bases from V and 6 from J, leaving 21 bases between them. The DNA for the CDR3 is TGTGCCACCCTGCGGGATTTTAGGGCGGCTGAAGCTTTCTTT. This gives the protein CATLRDFRAAEAFF.

This clone was counted between two and nine times. The rearrangement uses TRBV4-1 and TRBJ2-7; 9 positions agree with TRBD2. The CDR3 length is 17 residues. J lost 3 bases, V lost 3 bases, and 12 bases had no gene match. Germline V gene lookup returns CDR1 MGHRA and CDR2 YSYEKL. Here the CDR3 DNA reads TGCGCCAGCAGCCATTTCCTGCGGGGGGGCATTAGCTACGAGCAGTACTTC. It specifies CASSHFLRGGISYEQYF.

This clone was seen a few times. The V and J genes are TRBV11-3 and TRBJ2-1, with unresolved D. V lost 5 bases, J lost 8 bases, and 13 bases lay in between. The CDR3 runs 13 residues. CDR1 and CDR2 from the germline V gene are SGHNT and YENEEA. The CDR3 loop reads CASSMYSGYEQFF. In DNA, the CDR3 is TGTGCCAGCAGCATGTACAGTGGTTATGAGCAGTTCTTC.

The genes are TRBV18 and TRBJ2-3, with D tentatively TRBD1 (6 bases). The CDR3 consists of 16 residues. Looked up from germline, CDR1 is KGHSH and CDR2 is LQKENI. The V and J ends lost 3 bases and 1 base respectively, with 14 bases between them. The CDR3 is CASSPRQAQGTDTQYF. Here the CDR3 DNA reads TGTGCCAGCTCACCGAGACAGGCCCAGGGCACAGATACGCAGTATTTT.

In this sample, this clone turned up once. The chain couples TRBV5-4 to TRBJ2-1, with D possibly TRBD1 on 5 matching bases. Trimming pared 4 bases from V and 12 bases from J, leaving 17 bases between. Per the germline V gene, CDR1 is SGHNT and CDR2 is YYREEE (reference sequence). The CDR3 spans 13 residues. This CDR3 is CASSLEQAERQFF. In DNA, the CDR3 is TGTGCCAGCAGCCTGGAACAGGCCGAGAGGCAGTTCTTC.

J is TRBJ1-5 and V is TRBV6-4; no definite D call. The CDR3 sequence is 13 residues long. V gave up 5 bases and J gave up 1 base, with 6 bases separating them. The germline V gene has CDR1 MRHNA and CDR2 SNTAGT. The CDR3 is CASSKESNQPQHF. Written as DNA, the CDR3 is TGTGCCAGCAGTAAGGAAAGCAATCAGCCCCAGCATTTT.

This chain links TRBV7-9 with TRBJ2-7, with D possibly being TRBD2 (5 bases). Germline V lookup: CDR1 SEHNR, CDR2 FQNEAQ (reference sequence). V shed 5 bases and J shed 3 bases, with 14 bases lying between them. The CDR3 covers 14 residues. CDR3 coding DNA: TGTGCCAGCAGCCTACTAGAGGGTCTCTACGAGCAGTACTTC. Translating gives CASSLLEGLYEQYF.

The chain carries TRBV7-2 and TRBJ2-1, with 8 bases matching TRBD1. The V and J ends lost 3 bases and 4 bases, in that order; junction bases with no gene match: 8. This CDR3 comprises 16 residues. Germline V gene data show CDR1 as SGHTA and CDR2 as FQGNSA. CDR3 nucleotides: TGTGCCAGCAGCTTTAGACCAGGGGGCGGGTACAATGAGCAGTTCTTC. Translated: CASSFRPGGGYNEQFF.

This chain uses TRBV6-1 with TRBJ2-1, with D uncertain. The CDR3 length is 11 residues. The V end lost 6 bases, the J end lost 7 bases, and 7 bases lay between the germline ends. CDR1 and CDR2 (germline): MNHNS, SASEGT. CDR3 sequence: CASRWGNEQFF. As DNA, the CDR3 is TGTGCCAGCAGGTGGGGTAATGAGCAGTTCTTC.

The chain uses TRBV7-3 and TRBJ1-2; TRBD1 might be the D (5 bases). In germline, CDR1 is SGHTA, CDR2 FQGTGA. This CDR3 is 13 amino acids long. V lost 5 bases to trimming and J lost 5 bases, with 12 bases between them. CDR3 in amino acids: CASSPDGGYGYTF. The CDR3 DNA follows: TGTGCCAGCAGCCCCGACGGGGGGTATGGCTACACCTTC.